The T cell receptor beta chain described here comes from a study of sequential checkpoint blockade in melanoma. The treatment is: randomized to nivolumab then ipilimumab (arm A) or the reverse (arm B). No patient had prior DNA-damaging chemotherapy. From thawed PBMCs, live CD3+CD8+ cells negative for CD19 and CD56 were sorted. This CDR3 spans 16 amino acids. V gave up 7 bases and J gave up 0 bases; unmatched junction bases: 7. Germline CDR1 is SNHLY and CDR2 is FYNNEI. Data came from immunoSEQ multiplex PCR; TCRdb stores just in-frame clones and leaves some out. In the table there are about 20,000 clones, around 83% of which are singletons.

The sequence was collected from a human donor with melanoma. Source: CD8+ T cells sorted from blood (inferred from file names), taken from a patient given nivolumab and ipilimumab in sequence. V is TRBV2 and J is TRBJ2-7; 12 bases are shared with TRBD2. The CDR3 region has the DNA TGTGCCAGCACCCGGACTAGCGGGGTCAACTCCTACGAGCAGTACTTC. Residues: CASTRTSGVNSYEQYF.